The 30 T cell receptor beta chains presented below share a single source sample, sequenced in a study of cytomegalovirus exposure and HLA in healthy donors. PCR involved 60 Vbeta and 13 Jbeta primers. TCRdb's copy holds only in-frame clones and misses some; the assay was immunoSEQ multiplex PCR. The sample holds about 190,000 clones, 84% seen once. Sequencing input: PBMCs. The receptors derive from a boy younger than 18 in good health and CMV-seronegative.

This chain links TRBV19 with TRBJ2-7, with 7 bases that match TRBD1. Trimming took 8 bases from V and 0 from J; bases not matched to a gene: 10. Germline values: CDR1 LNHDA, CDR2 SQIVND (reference sequence). The CDR3 has 15 residues. This CDR3 is CASRSYGQASYEQYF. CDR3 DNA sequence: TGTGCCAGTCGGAGTTATGGACAGGCCTCCTACGAGCAGTACTTC. The entire variable domain, with the rest obtained from reference TRBV19 and TRBJ2-7, is as follows: DGGITQSPKYLFRKEGQNVTLSCEQNLNHDAMYWYRQDPGQGLRLIYYSQIVNDFQKGDIAEGYSVSREKKESFPLTVTSAQKNPTAFYLCASRSYGQASYEQYFGPGTRLTVT.

V is TRBV5-1 and J is TRBJ1-2; D uncertain. Germline assignment: CDR1 SGHRS and CDR2 YFSETQ. The ends were cut back, 6 bases at V and 3 bases at J, with 9 bases in the middle. The CDR3 covers 12 residues. The CDR3 spells CASTKRDYGYTF. The CDR3 DNA follows: TGCGCCAGCACGAAGAGGGACTATGGCTACACCTTC.

The chain links TRBV7-2 to TRBJ1-3, with D unresolved. The V gene's germline CDR1 is SGHTA and CDR2 FQGNSA. The CDR3 consists of 13 residues. The ends were cut back, 5 bases at V and 4 bases at J, with 9 bases in the middle. The CDR3 loop reads CASSKEGGNTIYF. The DNA for the CDR3 is TGTGCCAGCAGCAAGGAGGGCGGAAACACCATATATTTT.

V usage is TRBV7-8 and J usage is TRBJ2-3, with D tentatively TRBD1 (6 bases). The CDR3 contains 15 residues. Per germline, CDR1 SGHVS and CDR2 FQNEAQ. V was trimmed by 2 bases and J by 3 bases, leaving 12 bases between them. The CDR3: CASSLLARGTDTQYF. The CDR3 DNA reads TGTGCCAGCAGCTTACTCGCCAGGGGAACAGATACGCAGTATTTT.

This chain joins TRBV9 and TRBJ2-7; TRBD2 aligns across 11 bases. V lost 4 bases to trimming and J lost 4 bases; unmatched junction nucleotides: 16. CDR3 length equals 18 residues. Germline CDR1 reads SGDLS; CDR2 reads YYNGEE. The CDR3 DNA is TGTGCCAGCAGCCTAGCGGGAGGACACGGCCGTCCAAATTACGAGCAGTACTTC. This sequence encodes CASSLAGGHGRPNYEQYF.

This clone has a single count. The chain uses TRBV7-2 and TRBJ2-5; D is uncertain. Trimming stripped 0 bases from V and 2 bases from J, with 7 bases between. The CDR3 runs to 14 residues. Germline CDR1 is SGHTA and CDR2 is FQGNSA. The CDR3 nucleotides are TGTGCCAGCAGCTTAGCTATTATACAAGAGACCCAGTACTTC. This sequence encodes CASSLAIIQETQYF.

This clone has just a few counts. This sequence joins TRBV7-9 and TRBJ2-3, with D possibly being TRBD1 (6 bases). The ends were cut back, 5 bases at V and 3 bases at J, with 12 bases in the middle. Germline V gene lookup returns CDR1 SEHNR and CDR2 FQNEAQ (reference sequence). This CDR3 has 14 amino acids. In DNA, the CDR3 is TGTGCCAGCAGCGCGGACAGAGGGACAGATACGCAGTATTTT. Translation gives CASSADRGTDTQYF.

V gene TRBV19 combines with J gene TRBJ2-2; D might be TRBD2 (5 bases). V lost 2 bases and J lost 7, with 8 bases in between. The CDR3 runs 13 residues. Per the germline V gene, CDR1 is LNHDA and CDR2 is SQIVND (reference sequence). CDR3 in amino acids: CASSINRGGELFF. DNA for the CDR3: TGTGCCAGTAGTATAAATCGGGGCGGGGAGCTGTTTTTT.

The rearrangement links TRBV7-9 to TRBJ1-1; tentative D call: TRBD1 (6 bases). The CDR3 has 14 amino acids. Germline values: CDR1 SEHNR, CDR2 FQNEAQ (reference sequence). Trimming removed 3 bases at V and 6 bases at J, with 14 bases between. The CDR3 DNA follows: TGTGCCAGCAGCTTTACAGGGTACGGGGCTGAAGCTTTCTTT. Protein product: CASSFTGYGAEAFF.

This clone was seen a handful of times. The gene calls are TRBV7-6 and TRBJ1-5, with TRBD1 identical over 12 bases. The CDR3 is made up of 17 amino acids. Germline V gene data show CDR1 as SGHVS and CDR2 as FNYEAQ. Trimming removed 4 bases from V and 6 bases from J; junction bases left unmatched: 10. The CDR3: CASSSRPGTGGGQPQHF. The CDR3 DNA follows: TGTGCCAGCAGCTCACGACCGGGGACAGGGGGCGGTCAGCCCCAGCATTTT.

The J gene is TRBJ1-5, the V gene TRBV2, with a weak D call TRBD1 (5 bases). Germline V gene sequence: CDR1 SNHLY, CDR2 FYNNEI. There are 15 residues in the CDR3. Trimming took 3 bases from V and 1 from J, leaving 10 bases between them. The CDR3 loop is CASSELAGSNQPQHF. The CDR3 DNA reads as TGTGCCAGCAGTGAGCTGGCAGGGAGCAATCAGCCCCAGCATTTT.

This clone came up a few times. The chain uses TRBV30 and TRBJ1-1; D uncertain. The CDR3 length is 14 residues. Per germline, CDR1 GTSNPN and CDR2 SVGIG (reference sequence). Trimming removed 0 bases at V and 1 base at J, with 9 bases between. The CDR3 reads CAWSVPGGNTEAFF. For the CDR3, the DNA is TGTGCCTGGAGTGTGCCCGGTGGGAACACTGAAGCTTTCTTT.

This clone turned up a few times. This chain connects TRBV6-6 to TRBJ2-7, with D perhaps matching TRBD1 (6 bases). V was shortened by 6 bases and J by 0 bases, with 9 bases between the two germline ends. This CDR3 has 13 amino acids. Germline-derived CDR1 and CDR2 are MNHNY and SVGAGI (reference sequence). Here the CDR3 reads CASSDRSSYEQYF. The CDR3 DNA reads TGTGCCAGCAGCGACAGGAGCTCCTACGAGCAGTACTTC.

This clone has just one count. The CDR3 DNA sequence: TGTGCCAGCAGCGTAGCCGGAGATACGCAGTATTTT. The encoded protein is CASSVAGDTQYF. The chain has TRBV9 and TRBJ2-3; D is ambiguous. This CDR3 has 12 amino acids. Deletions cut 0 bases from V and 5 bases from J, with 4 bases between. From germline, CDR1 is SGDLS and CDR2 YYNGEE.

J is TRBJ1-5 and V is TRBV18, with TRBD1 as a possible D gene (5 bases). The CDR3 spans 15 residues. Germline V gene lookup returns CDR1 KGHSH and CDR2 LQKENI. Trimming pared 5 bases from V and 1 base from J, leaving 12 bases between. The CDR3 is CASSAGWASNQPQHF. CDR3 nucleotides: TGTGCCAGCTCAGCAGGGTGGGCGAGCAATCAGCCCCAGCATTTT.

This clone has only a few counts. The V call is TRBV20-1, the J call TRBJ2-4; D gene ambiguous. CDR3 length: 11 residues. Germline V gene data show CDR1 as DFQATT and CDR2 as SNEGSKA (reference sequence). The ends were cut back, 4 bases at V and 10 bases at J, with 11 bases in the middle. CDR3 sequence (DNA): TGCAGTGCTAACGACAAACTTATTCAGTACTTC. Protein product: CSANDKLIQYF.

This rearrangement joins TRBV6-5 to TRBJ2-7; 7 bases are shared with TRBD1. CDR3 length: 15 amino acids. V lost 0 bases and J lost 0; bases outside the gene matches: 2. Germline CDR1 is MNHEY and CDR2 is SVGAGI. The CDR3 DNA follows: TGTGCCAGCAGTTACTCGGGACAGAGCTCCTACGAGCAGTACTTC. Translated, it gives CASSYSGQSSYEQYF.

The chain couples TRBV9 to TRBJ2-7; 9 bases agree with TRBD2. The CDR3 is 16 amino acids. With 0 bases clipped from V and 0 bases from J, the junction kept 4 bases outside the gene matches. The V gene's germline CDR1 is SGDLS and CDR2 YYNGEE. In DNA form, the CDR3 reads TGTGCCAGCAGCGTAGGGGCTAGCGGGGTCTCCTACGAGCAGTACTTC. As protein: CASSVGASGVSYEQYF.

The rearrangement links TRBV6-1 to TRBJ1-1; no clear D gene. CDR1 MNHNS and CDR2 SASEGT come from the germline V gene. The CDR3 loop spans 14 amino acids. Deletions cut 7 bases from V and 0 bases from J, with 12 bases between. The CDR3 sequence: CASISVQMNTEAFF. CDR3 coding DNA: TGTGCCAGCATATCTGTCCAGATGAACACTGAAGCTTTCTTT.

The chain has TRBV5-6 and TRBJ2-2; no clear D gene. Germline CDR1 and CDR2: SGHDT and YYEEEE. The V and J ends lost 3 bases and 7 bases respectively, with 7 bases between them. The CDR3 consists of 12 residues. The DNA for the CDR3 is TGTGCCAGCAGCTCGGGTGACGGGGAGCTGTTTTTT. It yields the protein CASSSGDGELFF. Together with reference TRBV5-6 and TRBJ2-2, the CDR3 gives the full variable domain: DAGVTQSPTHLIKTRGQQVTLRCSPKSGHDTVSWYQQALGQGPQFIFQYYEEEERQRGNFPDRFSGHQFPNYSSELNVNALLLGDSALYLCASSSGDGELFFGEGSRLTVL.

The chain carries TRBV4-3 and TRBJ2-1; possible D gene TRBD2, 7 bases. Trimming cost V 0 bases and J 2 bases, with 11 bases left between them. The germline CDR1 and CDR2 sequences are LGHNA and YSLEER. The CDR3 covers 16 residues. CDR3 bases: TGCGCCAGCAGCCAAGAATGGGGGGGGCCCTACAATGAGCAGTTCTTC. As protein: CASSQEWGGPYNEQFF.

V gene TRBV5-1 combines with J gene TRBJ2-1, with D possibly matching TRBD2 (5 bases). Germline values: CDR1 SGHRS, CDR2 YFSETQ. The CDR3 spans 18 residues. Trimming stripped 2 bases from V and 5 bases from J, with 23 bases between. The CDR3 loop is CASSFYVNPTGMNNEQFF. DNA for the CDR3: TGCGCCAGCAGCTTCTATGTGAACCCGACCGGGATGAACAATGAGCAGTTCTTC.

In its sample, this clone was seen a few times. The chain combines TRBV6-1 with TRBJ1-2; weak D call: TRBD1 (6 bases). Germline loops: CDR1 MNHNS, CDR2 SASEGT. CDR3 length equals 15 residues. The V and J ends lost 2 bases and 2 bases respectively, with 12 bases between them. DNA of the CDR3: TGTGCCAGCAGTGAACCCATTACAGGGAACTATGGCTACACCTTC. It is translated as CASSEPITGNYGYTF.

The gene calls are TRBV6-6 and TRBJ2-4, with D possibly matching TRBD1 (5 bases). The germline V gene encodes CDR1 MNHNY and CDR2 SVGAGI (reference sequence). Trimming pared 10 bases from V and 0 bases from J, leaving 13 bases between. The CDR3 spans 14 residues. The CDR3 nucleotides read TGTGCCATACGACAGTCTCAAGCCAAAAACATTCAGTACTTC. Translated: CAIRQSQAKNIQYF.

The rearrangement links TRBV2 to TRBJ1-5, with TRBD1 as a possible D gene (6 bases). From germline, CDR1 is SNHLY and CDR2 FYNNEI. The CDR3 spans 13 residues. V was trimmed by 4 bases and J by 3 bases, leaving 7 bases between them. CDR3: CASSGGLNQPQHF. The CDR3 DNA sequence: TGTGCCAGCAGTGGGGGGCTCAATCAGCCCCAGCATTTT.

The rearrangement joins TRBV7-2 to TRBJ2-1; 10 nucleotides match TRBD2. Per germline, CDR1 SGHTA and CDR2 FQGNSA. The CDR3 spans 17 residues. V dropped 3 bases and J dropped 3; count of bases not matched to a gene: 8. The CDR3 protein is CASSLGLAGAYYNEQFF. CDR3 in DNA: TGTGCCAGCAGCTTGGGGCTAGCGGGAGCCTACTACAATGAGCAGTTCTTC.

The J gene is TRBJ2-7, the V gene TRBV5-1, with TRBD2 matching over 14 bases. This CDR3 is built from 15 residues. Germline-derived CDR1 and CDR2 are SGHRS and YFSETQ. The V and J ends lost 4 bases and 7 bases, in that order; junction bases with no gene match: 7. The CDR3 is CASSGGTSGSWEQYF. The CDR3 DNA sequence: TGCGCCAGCAGCGGTGGGACTAGCGGGAGTTGGGAGCAGTACTTC.

This chain connects TRBV27 to TRBJ2-6, with D tentatively TRBD1 (6 bases). Trimming stripped 6 bases from V and 0 bases from J, with 18 bases between. The CDR3 extends over 18 amino acids. Germline V gives CDR1 MNHEY, CDR2 SMNVEV (reference sequence). The CDR3 DNA sequence: TGTGCCAGCAGCCCTATCGACAGGCCACACTCTGGGGCCAACGTCCTGACTTTC. Protein product: CASSPIDRPHSGANVLTF.

V usage is TRBV2 and J usage is TRBJ2-7; tentatively, D is TRBD2 (5 bases). Per the germline V gene, CDR1 is SNHLY and CDR2 is FYNNEI. Between the trimmed V and J ends, which lost 7 bases and 4 bases, there was a span of 14 bases. This CDR3 is 13 amino acids long. The CDR3 loop reads CASTYSGLYEQYF. The CDR3 DNA sequence: TGTGCCAGCACCTACAGCGGCCTTTACGAGCAGTACTTC.

The rearrangement links TRBV30 to TRBJ1-1; no clear D. Germline CDR1 GTSNPN, CDR2 SVGIG (reference sequence). The CDR3 has 11 residues. Trimming stripped 3 bases from V and 3 bases from J, with 5 bases between. This chain's CDR3 is CAWRQYTEAFF. The CDR3 DNA is TGTGCCTGGAGACAGTACACTGAAGCTTTCTTT.